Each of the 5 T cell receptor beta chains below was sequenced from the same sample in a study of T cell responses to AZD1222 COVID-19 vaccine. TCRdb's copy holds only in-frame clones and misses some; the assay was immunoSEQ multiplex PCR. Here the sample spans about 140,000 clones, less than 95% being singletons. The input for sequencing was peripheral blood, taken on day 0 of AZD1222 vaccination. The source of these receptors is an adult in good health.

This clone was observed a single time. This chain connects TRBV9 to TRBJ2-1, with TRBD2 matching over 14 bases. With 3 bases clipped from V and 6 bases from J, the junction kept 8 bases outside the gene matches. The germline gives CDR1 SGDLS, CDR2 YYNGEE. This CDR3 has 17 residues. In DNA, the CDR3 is TGTGCCAGCAGCGAAAGGACTAGCGGGGGGATTAGCAATGAGCAGTTCTTC. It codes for CASSERTSGGISNEQFF.

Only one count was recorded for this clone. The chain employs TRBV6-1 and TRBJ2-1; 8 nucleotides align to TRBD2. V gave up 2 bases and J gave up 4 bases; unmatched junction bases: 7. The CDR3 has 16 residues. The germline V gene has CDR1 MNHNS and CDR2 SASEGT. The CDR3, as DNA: TGTGCCAGCAGTGAACAGTTGGCTAGCGGGTACAATGAGCAGTTCTTC. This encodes CASSEQLASGYNEQFF.

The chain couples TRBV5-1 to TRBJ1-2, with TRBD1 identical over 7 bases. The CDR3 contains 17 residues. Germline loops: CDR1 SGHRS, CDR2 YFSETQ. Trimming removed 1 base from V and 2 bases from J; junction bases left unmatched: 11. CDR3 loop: CASSLQTTGYPNYGYTF. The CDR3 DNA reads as TGCGCCAGCAGCTTGCAGACGACAGGGTACCCAAACTATGGCTACACCTTC.

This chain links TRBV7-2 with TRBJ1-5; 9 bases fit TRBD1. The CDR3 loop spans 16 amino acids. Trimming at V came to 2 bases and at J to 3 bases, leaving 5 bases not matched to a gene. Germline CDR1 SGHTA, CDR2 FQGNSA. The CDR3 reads CASSLMGQGFNQPQHF. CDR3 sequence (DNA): TGTGCCAGCAGCTTAATGGGACAGGGCTTCAATCAGCCCCAGCATTTT.

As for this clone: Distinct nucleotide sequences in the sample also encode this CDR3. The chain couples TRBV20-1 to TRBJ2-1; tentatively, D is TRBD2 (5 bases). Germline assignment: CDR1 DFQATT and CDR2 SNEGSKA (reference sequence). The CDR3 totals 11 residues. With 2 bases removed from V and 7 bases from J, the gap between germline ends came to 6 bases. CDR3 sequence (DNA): TGCAGTGCTAGAAGAGGGAATGAGCAGTTCTTC. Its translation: CSARRGNEQFF.